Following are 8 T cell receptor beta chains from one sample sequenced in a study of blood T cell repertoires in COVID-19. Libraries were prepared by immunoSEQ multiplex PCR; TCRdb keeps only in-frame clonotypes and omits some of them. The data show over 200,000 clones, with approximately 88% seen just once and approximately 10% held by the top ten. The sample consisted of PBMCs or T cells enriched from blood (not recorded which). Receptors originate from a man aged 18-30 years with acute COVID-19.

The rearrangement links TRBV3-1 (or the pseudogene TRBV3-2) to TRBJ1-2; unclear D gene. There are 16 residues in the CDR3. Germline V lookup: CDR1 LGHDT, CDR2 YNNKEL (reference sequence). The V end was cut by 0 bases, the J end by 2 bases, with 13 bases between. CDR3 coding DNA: TGTGCCAGCAGCCAAGATTCACTCACTCCGAACTATGGCTACACCTTC. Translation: CASSQDSLTPNYGYTF.

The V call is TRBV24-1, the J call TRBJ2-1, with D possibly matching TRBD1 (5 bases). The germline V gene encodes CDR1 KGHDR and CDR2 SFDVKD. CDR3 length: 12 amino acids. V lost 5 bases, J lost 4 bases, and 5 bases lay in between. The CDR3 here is CATSGQYNEQFF. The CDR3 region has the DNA TGTGCCACCAGTGGACAGTACAATGAGCAGTTCTTC.

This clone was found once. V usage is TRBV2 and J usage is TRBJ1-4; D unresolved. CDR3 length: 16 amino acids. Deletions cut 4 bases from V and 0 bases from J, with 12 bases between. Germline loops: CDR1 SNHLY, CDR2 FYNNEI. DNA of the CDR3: TGTGCCAGCAGTGCCGATCAGTTCGCAACTAATGAAAAACTGTTTTTT. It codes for CASSADQFATNEKLFF.

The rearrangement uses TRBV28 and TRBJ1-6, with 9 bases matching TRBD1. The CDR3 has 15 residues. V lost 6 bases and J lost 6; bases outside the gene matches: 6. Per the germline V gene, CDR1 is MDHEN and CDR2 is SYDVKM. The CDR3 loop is CASRTRTGVNSPLHF. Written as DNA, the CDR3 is TGTGCCAGCAGGACCAGGACAGGGGTTAATTCACCCCTCCACTTT.

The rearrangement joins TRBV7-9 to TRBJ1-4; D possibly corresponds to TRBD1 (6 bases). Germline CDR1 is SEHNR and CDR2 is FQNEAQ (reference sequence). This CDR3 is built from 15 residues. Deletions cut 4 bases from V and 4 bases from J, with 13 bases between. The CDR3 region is CASSWGGGLNEKLFF. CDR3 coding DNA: TGTGCCAGCAGCTGGGGTGGGGGCCTTAATGAAAAACTGTTTTTT. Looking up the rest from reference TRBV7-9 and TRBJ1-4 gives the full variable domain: DTGVSQNPRHKITKRGQNVTFRCDPISEHNRLYWYRQTLGQGPEFLTYFQNEAQLEKSRLLSDRFSAERPKGSFSTLEIQRTEQGDSAMYLCASSWGGGLNEKLFFGSGTQLSVL.

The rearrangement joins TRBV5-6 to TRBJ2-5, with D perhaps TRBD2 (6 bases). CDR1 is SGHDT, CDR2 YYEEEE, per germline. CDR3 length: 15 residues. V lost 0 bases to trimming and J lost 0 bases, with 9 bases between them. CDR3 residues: CASSLAGVYQETQYF. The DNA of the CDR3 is TGTGCCAGCAGCTTGGCGGGGGTTTACCAAGAGACCCAGTACTTC.

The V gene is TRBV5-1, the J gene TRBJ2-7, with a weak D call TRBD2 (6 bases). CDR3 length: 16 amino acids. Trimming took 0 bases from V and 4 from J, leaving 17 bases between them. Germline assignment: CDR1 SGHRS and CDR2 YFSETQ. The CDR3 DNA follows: TGCGCCAGCAGCTTGGCCCCGGGCGGCGGGGTGTACGAGCAGTACTTC. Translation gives CASSLAPGGGVYEQYF.

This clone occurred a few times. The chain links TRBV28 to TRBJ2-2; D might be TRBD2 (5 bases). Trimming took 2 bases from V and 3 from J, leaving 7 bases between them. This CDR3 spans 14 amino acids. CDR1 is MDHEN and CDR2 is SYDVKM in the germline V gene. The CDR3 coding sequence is TGTGCCAGCAGTTTAAGAGGGCACACCGGGGAGCTGTTTTTT. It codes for CASSLRGHTGELFF.